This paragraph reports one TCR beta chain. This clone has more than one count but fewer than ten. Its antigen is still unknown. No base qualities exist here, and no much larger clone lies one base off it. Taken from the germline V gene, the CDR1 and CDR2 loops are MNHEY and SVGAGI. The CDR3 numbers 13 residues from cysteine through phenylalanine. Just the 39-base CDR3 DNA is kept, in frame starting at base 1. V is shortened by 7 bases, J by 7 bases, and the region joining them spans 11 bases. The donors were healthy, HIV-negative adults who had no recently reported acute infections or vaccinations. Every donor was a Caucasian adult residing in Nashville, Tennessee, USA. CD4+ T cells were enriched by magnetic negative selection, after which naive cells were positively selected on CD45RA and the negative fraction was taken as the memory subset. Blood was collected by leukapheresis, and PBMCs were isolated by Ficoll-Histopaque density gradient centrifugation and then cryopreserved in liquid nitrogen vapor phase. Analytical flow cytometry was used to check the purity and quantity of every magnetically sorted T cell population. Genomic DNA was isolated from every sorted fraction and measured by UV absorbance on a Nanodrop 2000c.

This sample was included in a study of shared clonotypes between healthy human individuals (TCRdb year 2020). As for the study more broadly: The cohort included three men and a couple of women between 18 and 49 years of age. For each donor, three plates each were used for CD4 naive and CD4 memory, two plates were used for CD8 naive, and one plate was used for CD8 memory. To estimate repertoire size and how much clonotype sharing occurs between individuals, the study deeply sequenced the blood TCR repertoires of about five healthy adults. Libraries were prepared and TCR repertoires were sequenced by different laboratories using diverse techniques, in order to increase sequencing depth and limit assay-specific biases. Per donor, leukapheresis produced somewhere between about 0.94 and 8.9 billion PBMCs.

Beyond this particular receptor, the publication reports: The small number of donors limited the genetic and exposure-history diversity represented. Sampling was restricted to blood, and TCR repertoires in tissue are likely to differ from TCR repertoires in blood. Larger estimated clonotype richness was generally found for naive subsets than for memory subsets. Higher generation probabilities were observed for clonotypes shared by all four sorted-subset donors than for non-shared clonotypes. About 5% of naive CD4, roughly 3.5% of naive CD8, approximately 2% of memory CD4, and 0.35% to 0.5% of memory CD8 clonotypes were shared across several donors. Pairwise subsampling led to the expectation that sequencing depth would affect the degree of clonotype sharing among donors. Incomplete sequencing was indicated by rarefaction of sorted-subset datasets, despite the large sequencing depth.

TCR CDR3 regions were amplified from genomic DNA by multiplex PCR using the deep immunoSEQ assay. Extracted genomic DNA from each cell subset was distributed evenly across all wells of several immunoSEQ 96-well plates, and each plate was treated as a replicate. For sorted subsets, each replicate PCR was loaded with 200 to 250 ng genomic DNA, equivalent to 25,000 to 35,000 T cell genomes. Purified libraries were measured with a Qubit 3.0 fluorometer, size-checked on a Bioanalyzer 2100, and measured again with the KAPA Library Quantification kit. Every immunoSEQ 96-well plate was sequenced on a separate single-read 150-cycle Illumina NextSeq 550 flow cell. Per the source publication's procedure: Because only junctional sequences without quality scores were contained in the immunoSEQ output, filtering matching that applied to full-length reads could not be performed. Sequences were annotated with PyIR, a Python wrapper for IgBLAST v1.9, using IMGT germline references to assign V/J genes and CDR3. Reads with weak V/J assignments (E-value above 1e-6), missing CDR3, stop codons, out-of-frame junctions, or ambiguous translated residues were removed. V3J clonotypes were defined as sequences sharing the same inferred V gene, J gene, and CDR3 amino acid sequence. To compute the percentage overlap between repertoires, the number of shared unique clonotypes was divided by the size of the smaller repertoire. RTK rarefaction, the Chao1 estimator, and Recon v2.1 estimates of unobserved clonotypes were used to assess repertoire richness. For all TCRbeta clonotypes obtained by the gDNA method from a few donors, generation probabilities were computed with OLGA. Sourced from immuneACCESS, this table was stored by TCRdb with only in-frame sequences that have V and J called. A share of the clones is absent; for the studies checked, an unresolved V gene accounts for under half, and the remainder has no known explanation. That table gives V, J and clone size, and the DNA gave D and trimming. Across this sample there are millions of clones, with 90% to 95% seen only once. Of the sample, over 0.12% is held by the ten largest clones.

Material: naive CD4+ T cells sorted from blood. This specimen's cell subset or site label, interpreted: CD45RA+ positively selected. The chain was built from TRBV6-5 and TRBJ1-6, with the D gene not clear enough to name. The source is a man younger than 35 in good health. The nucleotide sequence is TGTGCCAGCAAATCGTCTCGGAATTCACCCCTCCACTTT. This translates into CASKSSRNSPLHF.